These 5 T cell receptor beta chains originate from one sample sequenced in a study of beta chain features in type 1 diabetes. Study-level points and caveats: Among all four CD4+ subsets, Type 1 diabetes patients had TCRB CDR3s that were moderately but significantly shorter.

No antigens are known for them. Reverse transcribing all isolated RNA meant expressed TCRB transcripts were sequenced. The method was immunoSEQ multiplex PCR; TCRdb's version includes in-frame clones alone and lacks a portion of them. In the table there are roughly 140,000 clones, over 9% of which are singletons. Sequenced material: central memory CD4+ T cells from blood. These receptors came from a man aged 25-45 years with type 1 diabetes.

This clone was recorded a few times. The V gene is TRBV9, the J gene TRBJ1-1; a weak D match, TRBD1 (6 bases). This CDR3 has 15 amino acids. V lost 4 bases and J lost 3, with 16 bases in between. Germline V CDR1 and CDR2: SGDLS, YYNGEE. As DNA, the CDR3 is TGTGCCAGCAGCCGTGGGGGCGCCGGGGACACTGAAGCTTTCTTT. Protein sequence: CASSRGGAGDTEAFF.

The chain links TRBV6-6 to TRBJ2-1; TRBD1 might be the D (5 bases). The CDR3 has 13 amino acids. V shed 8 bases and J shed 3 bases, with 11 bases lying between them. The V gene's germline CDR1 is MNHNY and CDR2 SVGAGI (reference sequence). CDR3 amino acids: CASEGVSYNEQFF. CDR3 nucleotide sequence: TGTGCCAGCGAAGGGGTCAGCTACAATGAGCAGTTCTTC.

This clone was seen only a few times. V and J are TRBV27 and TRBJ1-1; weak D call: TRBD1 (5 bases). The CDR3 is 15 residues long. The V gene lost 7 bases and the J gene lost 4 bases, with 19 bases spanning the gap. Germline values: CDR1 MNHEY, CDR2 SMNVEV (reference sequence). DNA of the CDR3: TGTGCCAGCAAGCCCGGTTATTGGGGGGGCACTGAAGCTTTCTTT. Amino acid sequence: CASKPGYWGGTEAFF.

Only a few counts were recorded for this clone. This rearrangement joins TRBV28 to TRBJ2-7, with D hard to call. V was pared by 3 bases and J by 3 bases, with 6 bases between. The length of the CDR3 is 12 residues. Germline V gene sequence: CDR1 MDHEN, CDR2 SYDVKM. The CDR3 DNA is TGTGCCAGCAGTTTGGTCAGCTACGAGCAGTACTTC. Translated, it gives CASSLVSYEQYF.

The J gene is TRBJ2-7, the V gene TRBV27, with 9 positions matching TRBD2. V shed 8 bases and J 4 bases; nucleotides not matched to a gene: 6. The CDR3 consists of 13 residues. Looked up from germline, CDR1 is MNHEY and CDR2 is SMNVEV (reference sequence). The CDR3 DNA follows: TGTGCCAGCGGTAGCGGGAGAGGTTACGAGCAGTACTTC. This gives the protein CASGSGRGYEQYF.